This T cell receptor beta chain was captured in a study of blood T cell repertoires in COVID-19. Study at large: PBMCs, B-cell-depleted T cells, or T cells provided the cDNA or gDNA that made up the material.

This CDR3 comprises 15 residues. Germline V gene sequence: CDR1 MNHEY, CDR2 SVGAGI. The V end lost 2 bases, the J end lost 7 bases, and 15 bases lay between the germline ends. Authors' processing steps: Scientists estimated how many nucleated cells there were by amplifying reference gene primers. Only in-frame clones appear in the TCRdb table, and some are missing; sequencing was by immunoSEQ multiplex PCR. V and J calls and clone size follow that table, whereas D and trimming were derived from the DNA. The sample has 240,000 or so clones, about three quarters seen once. The sequencing sample was made of peripheral blood. This sequence originates from a woman aged 80 or over with acute or convalescent COVID-19. V gene TRBV6-5 combines with J gene TRBJ2-1, with D perhaps TRBD2 (5 bases). The CDR3 DNA follows: TGTGCCAGCAGTTACGTAGCTAGCATAGGGAATGAGCAGTTCTTC. Translating it yields CASSYVASIGNEQFF.